The 22 T cell receptor beta chains below come from one sample, sequenced in a study of cytomegalovirus exposure and HLA in healthy donors. PCR primers comprised 60 Vbeta and 13 Jbeta primers. The method was immunoSEQ multiplex PCR; TCRdb's version includes in-frame clones alone and lacks a portion of them. The sample shows approximately 220,000 clones, roughly 83% of them seen only once. Sequencing used PBMCs. The receptors shown here come from a girl between 10 and 17 years old in good health and CMV-seronegative.

This chain joins TRBV6-5 and TRBJ1-5; D not resolved. V lost 10 bases and J 6 bases, leaving 16 bases between the germline ends. CDR1 and CDR2 (germline): MNHEY, SVGAGI. This CDR3 spans 13 amino acids. The CDR3 DNA follows: TGTGCCACTGCGAGCCTCGGAGGTCAGCCCCAGCATTTT. Protein: CATASLGGQPQHF.

V and J are TRBV5-1 and TRBJ1-5; TRBD1 is a possible D gene (6 bases). The CDR3 sequence is 20 residues long. Trimming cost V 4 bases and J 1 base, with 27 bases left between them. Germline CDR1 is SGHRS and CDR2 is YFSETQ. The chain's CDR3 is CASSHPRRDTCLGSNQPQHF. CDR3 coding DNA: TGCGCCAGCAGCCATCCAAGACGGGACACCTGCCTTGGGAGCAATCAGCCCCAGCATTTT. Complete variable domain (other parts from reference TRBV5-1 and TRBJ1-5): KAGVTQTPRYLIKTRGQQVTLSCSPISGHRSVSWYQQTPGQGLQFLFEYFSETQRNKGNFPGRFSGRQFSNSRSEMNVSTLELGDSALYLCASSHPRRDTCLGSNQPQHFGDGTRLSIL.

The V and J genes are TRBV4-3 and TRBJ2-7; D gene uncertain. Trimming left V 1 base short and J 4 bases short, with 17 bases between. Germline V gene sequence: CDR1 LGHNA, CDR2 YSLEER. CDR3 length: 16 residues. The CDR3 reads CASSQGLQENLYEQYF. CDR3 DNA: TGCGCCAGCAGCCAAGGATTGCAGGAAAATCTTTACGAGCAGTACTTC.

The rearrangement joins TRBV18 to TRBJ1-1; D may be TRBD1 (5 bases). The CDR3 is made up of 13 amino acids. Trimming removed 3 bases at V and 2 bases at J, with 7 bases between. Germline CDR1 KGHSH, CDR2 LQKENI. Here the CDR3 DNA reads TGTGCCAGCTCACCGGGACTTAACACTGAAGCTTTCTTT. Amino acid sequence: CASSPGLNTEAFF.

This clone has a handful of counts. The chain joins TRBV5-1 to TRBJ2-7; TRBD1 matches at 10 bases. The CDR3 contains 15 residues. CDR1 and CDR2 (germline): SGHRS, YFSETQ. J lost 6 bases, V lost 4 bases, and 10 bases had no gene match. CDR3: CASSILDRGNSEQYF. The CDR3 nucleotides are TGCGCCAGCAGCATTCTGGACAGGGGGAATAGCGAGCAGTACTTC.

The rearrangement uses TRBV7-2 and TRBJ1-2, with 9 nucleotides matching TRBD1. Germline CDR1 is SGHTA and CDR2 is FQGNSA. The CDR3 runs 15 residues. Trimming removed 3 bases from V and 6 bases from J; junction bases left unmatched: 8. This CDR3 is CASSFHPGQGDGYTF. CDR3 nucleotides: TGTGCCAGCAGCTTCCACCCGGGACAGGGTGATGGCTACACCTTC.

A remark on this clone: Germline and junction disagree at one end, which may indicate a read error. The CDR3 sequence: CSSSRDNSPLHF. CDR3 sequence (DNA): TGTTCCAGCAGCCGGGATAATTCACCCCTCCACTTT. The chain couples TRBV7-9 to TRBJ1-6; D unresolved. The CDR3 is 12 amino acids. Germline CDR1 SEHNR, CDR2 FQNEAQ (reference sequence).

The chain couples TRBV19 to TRBJ1-4; 7 nucleotides align to TRBD1. Germline V gene data show CDR1 as LNHDA and CDR2 as SQIVND (reference sequence). J gave up 0 bases and V 10 bases, and 11 bases lay outside the gene matches. The CDR3 spans 16 residues. The CDR3 DNA reads TGTGCCACCTACGATCACAGGGGATCAACTAATGAAAAACTGTTTTTT. Protein product: CATYDHRGSTNEKLFF.

The chain uses TRBV28 and TRBJ2-7, with TRBD1 matching over 7 bases. V was clipped by 6 bases and J by 10 bases; unmatched bases: 12. This CDR3 is built from 13 residues. Germline CDR1 reads MDHEN; CDR2 reads SYDVKM. The CDR3 region has the DNA TGTGCCAGCAGGTCACAGGGGTCGCCTCCTCAGTACTTC. This sequence encodes CASRSQGSPPQYF.

This rearrangement joins TRBV28 to TRBJ1-3, with 10 bases identical to TRBD1. Per the germline V gene, CDR1 is MDHEN and CDR2 is SYDVKM. V lost 3 bases to trimming and J lost 4 bases; unmatched junction nucleotides: 9. The CDR3 runs 17 residues. The CDR3: CASSFFPGTGAGNTIYF. The CDR3 region has the DNA TGTGCCAGCAGTTTTTTCCCCGGGACAGGGGCGGGAAACACCATATATTTT.

The J gene is TRBJ1-2, the V gene TRBV4-2; D gene unclear. The V end lost 1 base, the J end lost 2 bases, and 11 bases lay between the germline ends. Germline lookup yields CDR1 LGHNA and CDR2 YNFKEQ. CDR3 length: 15 residues. CDR3 sequence (DNA): TGTGCCAGCAGCCAAGGTTCAGGCGTAAACTATGGCTACACCTTC. Amino acid sequence: CASSQGSGVNYGYTF.

As DNA, the CDR3 is TGTGCCAGCATGATACAGGGGAACTATGGCTACACCTTC. Its translation is CASMIQGNYGYTF. The V gene is TRBV28, the J gene TRBJ1-2, with 7 bases lining up with TRBD1. The CDR3 has 13 residues. J was trimmed by 2 bases and V by 7 bases; bases with no gene match: 4. The V gene's germline CDR1 is MDHEN and CDR2 SYDVKM.

This clone came up a few times. The DNA for the CDR3 is TGTGCCTGGAGTCTTACCGGGGGGATAGGCTACACCTTC. The encoded protein is CAWSLTGGIGYTF. The chain recombines TRBV30 with TRBJ1-2, with D maybe TRBD1 (5 bases). Trimming stripped 2 bases from V and 8 bases from J, with 15 bases between. Germline V gene lookup returns CDR1 GTSNPN and CDR2 SVGIG (reference sequence). This CDR3 is built from 13 residues.

V usage is TRBV5-4 and J usage is TRBJ1-2; 8 nucleotides align to TRBD1. Germline trimming cut 0 bases from V and 4 bases from J; bases unmatched to any gene: 2. This CDR3 contains 14 residues. The germline V gene has CDR1 SGHNT and CDR2 YYREEE (reference sequence). The CDR3 DNA reads as TGTGCCAGCAGCTTGGTCCAGGGGGCCTATGGCTACACCTTC. This codes for CASSLVQGAYGYTF.

This chain connects TRBV25-1 to TRBJ2-7; a weak D match, TRBD2 (6 bases). The germline V and J ends were trimmed by 8 bases and 7 bases, with 15 bases remaining between them. Germline CDR1 reads MGHDK; CDR2 reads SYGVNS. This CDR3 has 12 amino acids. Here the CDR3 reads CASWRDPGEQYF. The CDR3 nucleotides are TGTGCCAGCTGGAGGGACCCCGGGGAGCAGTACTTC.

The gene calls are TRBV28 and TRBJ1-2, with no clear D. CDR3 size: 14 residues. V lost 3 bases to trimming and J lost 2 bases, with 10 bases between them. Germline CDR1 and CDR2: MDHEN and SYDVKM. CDR3 in DNA: TGTGCCAGCAGTTTGACTGACCCCAACTATGGCTACACCTTC. It codes for CASSLTDPNYGYTF.

This chain connects TRBV30 to TRBJ2-1, with 13 bases matching TRBD2. The V gene end was trimmed by 4 bases and the J gene end by 0 bases; junction bases not matched to a gene: 3. The CDR3 has 16 amino acids. CDR1 is GTSNPN, CDR2 SVGIG, per germline (reference sequence). The CDR3 loop is CAWIRLAGGSYNEQFF. The CDR3 nucleotides are TGTGCCTGGATACGACTAGCGGGAGGCTCCTACAATGAGCAGTTCTTC.

V is TRBV5-6 and J is TRBJ2-3; TRBD2 matches at 13 bases. This CDR3 has 13 residues. V lost 1 base to trimming and J lost 12 bases; unmatched junction nucleotides: 2. CDR1 is SGHDT, CDR2 YYEEEE, per germline. The CDR3 sequence: CASSLTSGRVQYF. The CDR3 region has the DNA TGTGCCAGCAGCTTGACTAGCGGGAGGGTTCAGTATTTT. The full variable domain, with the rest looked up from reference TRBV5-6 and TRBJ2-3, is DAGVTQSPTHLIKTRGQQVTLRCSPKSGHDTVSWYQQALGQGPQFIFQYYEEEERQRGNFPDRFSGHQFPNYSSELNVNALLLGDSALYLCASSLTSGRVQYFGPGTRLTVL.

The CDR3 DNA sequence: TGTGCCAGCAGAGTGACAGGGGCGGGTGAAAAACTGTTTTTT. This translates into CASRVTGAGEKLFF. The chain combines TRBV28 with TRBJ1-4; 8 bases are shared with TRBD1. Unmatched junction bases numbered 7, after V lost 6 bases and J lost 7 bases. The CDR3 has 14 residues. The germline CDR1 and CDR2 sequences are MDHEN and SYDVKM.

The J gene is TRBJ2-1, the V gene TRBV19; TRBD1 is a possible D gene (8 bases). The CDR3 has 17 amino acids. Per germline, CDR1 LNHDA and CDR2 SQIVND (reference sequence). V was clipped by 4 bases and J by 7 bases, with 23 bases between them. The CDR3 DNA follows: TGTGCCAGTAGTAAGCCTAAATGGGAGGGACAGGTAAATGAGCAGTTCTTC. Translation: CASSKPKWEGQVNEQFF.

V and J are TRBV7-9 and TRBJ2-1, with TRBD2 as a possible D gene (6 bases). Germline V gives CDR1 SEHNR, CDR2 FQNEAQ (reference sequence). V lost 2 bases and J lost 7, with 15 bases in between. The CDR3 runs 15 residues. DNA of the CDR3: TGTGCCAGCAGCTTACGGTCGGGAGCAAGTAATGAGCAGTTCTTC. Its protein is CASSLRSGASNEQFF.

Comment on this clone: Other DNA sequences in the same sample also yield this CDR3. The chain is built from TRBV4-2 and TRBJ2-3; TRBD1 matches 9 bases. The CDR3 runs 17 residues. Trimming took 4 bases from V and 0 from J; bases not matched to a gene: 8. CDR1 and CDR2 from the germline V gene are LGHNA and YNFKEQ. CDR3 bases: TGTGCCAGCAGCCGACAGGGGGGTAGAGAGAGCACAGATACGCAGTATTTT. It is translated as CASSRQGGRESTDTQYF.